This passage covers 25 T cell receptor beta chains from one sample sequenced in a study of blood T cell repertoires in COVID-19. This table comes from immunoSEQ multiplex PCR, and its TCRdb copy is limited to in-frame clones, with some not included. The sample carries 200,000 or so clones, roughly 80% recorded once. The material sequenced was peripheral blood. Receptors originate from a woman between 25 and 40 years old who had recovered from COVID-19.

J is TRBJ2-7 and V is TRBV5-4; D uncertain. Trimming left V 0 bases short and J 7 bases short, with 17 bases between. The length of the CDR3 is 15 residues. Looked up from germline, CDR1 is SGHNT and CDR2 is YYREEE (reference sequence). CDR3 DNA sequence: TGTGCCAGCAGCTTGGCGGTCTCTCCTCCCCGGGAGCAGTACTTC. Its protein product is CASSLAVSPPREQYF. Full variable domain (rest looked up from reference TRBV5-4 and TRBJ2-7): ETGVTQSPTHLIKTRGQQVTLRCSSQSGHNTVSWYQQALGQGPQFIFQYYREEENGRGNFPPRFSGLQFPNYSSELNVNALELDDSALYLCASSLAVSPPREQYFGPGTRLTVT.

The CDR3 protein is CASSPLEGALYEQYF. CDR3 nucleotide sequence: TGTGCCAGCTCACCACTGGAGGGGGCACTATACGAGCAGTACTTC. V and J are TRBV18 and TRBJ2-7, with D maybe TRBD1 (7 bases). V was pared by 1 base and J by 4 bases, with 14 bases between. Per germline, CDR1 KGHSH and CDR2 LQKENI. The CDR3 runs to 15 residues.

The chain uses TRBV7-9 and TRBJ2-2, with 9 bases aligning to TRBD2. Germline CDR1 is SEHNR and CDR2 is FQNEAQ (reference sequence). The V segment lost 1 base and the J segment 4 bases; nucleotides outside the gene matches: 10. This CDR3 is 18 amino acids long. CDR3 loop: CASSLVDWGSGGTGELFF. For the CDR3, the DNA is TGTGCCAGCAGCTTAGTGGACTGGGGTAGCGGGGGCACCGGGGAGCTGTTTTTT.

In DNA, the CDR3 is TGTGCCAGCAGCTTTTTTGTGAGGGAGACTAATGAAAAACTGTTTTTT. It codes for CASSFFVRETNEKLFF. The chain uses TRBV7-9 and TRBJ1-4; D is uncertain. The germline V and J ends were trimmed by 3 bases and 2 bases, with 13 bases remaining between them. The CDR3 extends over 16 amino acids. Per the germline V gene, CDR1 is SEHNR and CDR2 is FQNEAQ (reference sequence).

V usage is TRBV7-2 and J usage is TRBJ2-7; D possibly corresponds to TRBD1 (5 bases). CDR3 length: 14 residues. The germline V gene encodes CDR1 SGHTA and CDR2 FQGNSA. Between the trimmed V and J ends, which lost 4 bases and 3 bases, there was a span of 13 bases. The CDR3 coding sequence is TGTGCCAGCAGCTCTCCGACAGTATACTACGAGCAGTACTTC. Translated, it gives CASSSPTVYYEQYF.

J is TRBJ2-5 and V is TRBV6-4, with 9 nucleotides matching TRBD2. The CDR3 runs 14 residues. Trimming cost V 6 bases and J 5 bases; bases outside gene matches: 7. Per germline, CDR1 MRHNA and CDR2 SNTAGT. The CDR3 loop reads CASSGTSRHETQYF. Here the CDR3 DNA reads TGTGCCAGCAGCGGGACTAGCCGTCACGAGACCCAGTACTTC.

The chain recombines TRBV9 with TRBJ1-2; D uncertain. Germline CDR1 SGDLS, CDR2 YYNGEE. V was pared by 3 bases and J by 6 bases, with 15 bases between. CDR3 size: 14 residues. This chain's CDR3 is CASSAGGSWDGYTF. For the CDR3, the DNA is TGTGCCAGCAGCGCCGGCGGGTCCTGGGATGGCTACACCTTC.

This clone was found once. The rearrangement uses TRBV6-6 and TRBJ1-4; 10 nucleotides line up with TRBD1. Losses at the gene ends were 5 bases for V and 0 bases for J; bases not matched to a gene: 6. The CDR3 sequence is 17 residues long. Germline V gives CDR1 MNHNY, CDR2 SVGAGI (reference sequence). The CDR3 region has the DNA TGTGCCAGCAGTCTATCCGGGACAGGGGCAACTAATGAAAAACTGTTTTTT. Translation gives CASSLSGTGATNEKLFF.

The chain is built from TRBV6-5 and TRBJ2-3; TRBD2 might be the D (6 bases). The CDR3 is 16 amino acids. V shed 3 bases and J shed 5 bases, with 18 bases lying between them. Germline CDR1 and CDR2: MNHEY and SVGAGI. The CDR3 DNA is TGTGCCAGCAGTTATGATAGCGGACATGAGGGAGATACGCAGTATTTT. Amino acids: CASSYDSGHEGDTQYF.

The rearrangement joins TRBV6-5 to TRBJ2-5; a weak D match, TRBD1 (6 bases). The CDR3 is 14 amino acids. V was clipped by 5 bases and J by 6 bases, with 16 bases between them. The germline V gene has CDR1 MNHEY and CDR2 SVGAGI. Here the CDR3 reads CASSTNREFKTQYF. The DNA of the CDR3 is TGTGCCAGCAGTACGAACAGGGAATTCAAGACCCAGTACTTC.

The CDR3 coding sequence is TGTGCCAGCTCACCAGGAGGGAGGAACTATGGCTACACCTTC. Translated: CASSPGGRNYGYTF. The chain uses TRBV18 and TRBJ1-2; D is uncertain. V was clipped by 2 bases and J by 2 bases, with 9 bases between them. The CDR3 consists of 14 residues. From germline, CDR1 is KGHSH and CDR2 LQKENI.

The CDR3 loop reads CASSGQGLNTDTQYF. The CDR3 DNA reads TGTGCCAGCAGTGGTCAGGGGCTGAACACAGATACGCAGTATTTT. The J gene is TRBJ2-3, the V gene TRBV2; D is perhaps TRBD1 (6 bases). The CDR3 is 15 amino acids. With 4 bases removed from V and 2 bases from J, the gap between germline ends came to 13 bases. Germline V CDR1 and CDR2: SNHLY, FYNNEI.

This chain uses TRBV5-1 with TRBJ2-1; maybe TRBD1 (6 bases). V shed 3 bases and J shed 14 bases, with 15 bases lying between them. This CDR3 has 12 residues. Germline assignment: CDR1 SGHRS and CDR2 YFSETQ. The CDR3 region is CASSSEDRPKFF. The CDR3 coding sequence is TGCGCCAGCAGCTCTGAAGACAGGCCAAAGTTCTTC. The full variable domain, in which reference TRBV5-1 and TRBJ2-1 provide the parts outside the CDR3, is KAGVTQTPRYLIKTRGQQVTLSCSPISGHRSVSWYQQTPGQGLQFLFEYFSETQRNKGNFPGRFSGRQFSNSRSEMNVSTLELGDSALYLCASSSEDRPKFFGPGTRLTVL.

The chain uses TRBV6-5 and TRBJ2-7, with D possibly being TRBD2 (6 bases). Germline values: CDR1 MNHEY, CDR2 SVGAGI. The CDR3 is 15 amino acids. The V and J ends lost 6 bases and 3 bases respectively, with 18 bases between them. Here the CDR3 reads CASRGGSGAYYEQYF. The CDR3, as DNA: TGTGCCAGCAGGGGGGGAAGCGGAGCCTACTACGAGCAGTACTTC.

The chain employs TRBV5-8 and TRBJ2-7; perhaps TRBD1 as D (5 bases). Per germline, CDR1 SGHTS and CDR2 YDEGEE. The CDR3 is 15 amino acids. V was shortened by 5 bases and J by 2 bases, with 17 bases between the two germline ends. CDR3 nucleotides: TGTGCCAGCAGTCGGTCGACAGCTACTACCTACGAGCAGTACTTC. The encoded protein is CASSRSTATTYEQYF.

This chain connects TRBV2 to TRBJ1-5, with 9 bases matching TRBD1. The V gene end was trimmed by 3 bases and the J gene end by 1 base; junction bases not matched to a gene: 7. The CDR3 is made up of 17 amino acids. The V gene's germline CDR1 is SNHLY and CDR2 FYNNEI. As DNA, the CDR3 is TGTGCCAGCAGTGAGGGACAGGGATTTTGGAGCAATCAGCCCCAGCATTTT. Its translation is CASSEGQGFWSNQPQHF.

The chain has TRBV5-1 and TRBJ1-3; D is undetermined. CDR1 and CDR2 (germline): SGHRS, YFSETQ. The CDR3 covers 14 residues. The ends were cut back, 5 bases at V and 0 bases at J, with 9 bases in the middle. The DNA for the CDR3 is TGCGCCAGCAGTGCCGCGAGCTCTGGAAACACCATATATTTT. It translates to CASSAASSGNTIYF.

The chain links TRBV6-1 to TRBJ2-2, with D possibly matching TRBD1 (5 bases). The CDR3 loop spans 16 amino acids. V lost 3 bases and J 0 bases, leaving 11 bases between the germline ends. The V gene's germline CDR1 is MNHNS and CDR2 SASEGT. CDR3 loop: CASSDDRNSNTGELFF. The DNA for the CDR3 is TGTGCCAGCAGTGATGACAGAAATTCGAACACCGGGGAGCTGTTTTTT.

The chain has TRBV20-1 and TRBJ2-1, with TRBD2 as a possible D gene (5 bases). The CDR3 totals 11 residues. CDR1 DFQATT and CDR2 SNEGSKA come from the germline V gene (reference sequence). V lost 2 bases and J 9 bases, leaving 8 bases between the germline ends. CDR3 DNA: TGCAGTGCTAGATGGGAGACTGAGCAGTTCTTC. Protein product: CSARWETEQFF.

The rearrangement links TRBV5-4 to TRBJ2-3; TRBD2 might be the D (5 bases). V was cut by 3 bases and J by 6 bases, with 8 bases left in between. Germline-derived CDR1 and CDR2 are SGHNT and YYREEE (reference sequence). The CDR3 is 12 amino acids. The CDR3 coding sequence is TGTGCCAGCAGCTCTGGCGGGGATACGCAGTATTTT. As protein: CASSSGGDTQYF.

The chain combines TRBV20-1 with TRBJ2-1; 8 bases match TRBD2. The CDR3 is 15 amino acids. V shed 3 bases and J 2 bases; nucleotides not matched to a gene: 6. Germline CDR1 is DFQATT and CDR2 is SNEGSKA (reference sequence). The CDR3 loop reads CSASPGTRAYNEQFF. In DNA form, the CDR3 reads TGCAGTGCTAGTCCCGGGACTAGAGCCTACAATGAGCAGTTCTTC.

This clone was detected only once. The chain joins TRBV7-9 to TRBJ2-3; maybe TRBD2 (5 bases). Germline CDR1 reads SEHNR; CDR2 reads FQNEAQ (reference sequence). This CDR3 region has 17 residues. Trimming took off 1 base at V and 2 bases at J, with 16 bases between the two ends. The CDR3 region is CASSLEGASGFTDTQYF. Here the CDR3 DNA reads TGTGCCAGCAGCTTAGAAGGTGCCAGCGGATTCACAGATACGCAGTATTTT.

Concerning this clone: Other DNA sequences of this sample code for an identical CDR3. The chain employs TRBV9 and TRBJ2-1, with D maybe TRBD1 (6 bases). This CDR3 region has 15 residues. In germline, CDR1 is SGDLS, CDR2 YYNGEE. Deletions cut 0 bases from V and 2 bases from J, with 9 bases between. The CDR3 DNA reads TGTGCCAGCAGCGTAGAAGGGGGAACCTACAATGAGCAGTTCTTC. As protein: CASSVEGGTYNEQFF.

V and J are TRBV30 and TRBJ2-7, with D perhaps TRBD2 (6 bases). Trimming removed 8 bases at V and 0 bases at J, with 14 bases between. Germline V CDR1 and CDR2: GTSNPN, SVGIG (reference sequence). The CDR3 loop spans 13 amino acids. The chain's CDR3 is CAGGTGDSYEQYF. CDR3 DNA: TGTGCCGGGGGGACGGGGGACTCCTACGAGCAGTACTTC.

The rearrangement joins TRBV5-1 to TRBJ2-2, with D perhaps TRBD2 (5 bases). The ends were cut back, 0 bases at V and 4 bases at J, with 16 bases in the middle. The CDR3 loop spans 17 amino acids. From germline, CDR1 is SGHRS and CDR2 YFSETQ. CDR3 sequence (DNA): TGCGCCAGCAGCTTGGAGCGGAACCTCGGGGTCACCGGGGAGCTGTTTTTT. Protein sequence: CASSLERNLGVTGELFF. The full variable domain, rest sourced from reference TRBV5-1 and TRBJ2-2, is KAGVTQTPRYLIKTRGQQVTLSCSPISGHRSVSWYQQTPGQGLQFLFEYFSETQRNKGNFPGRFSGRQFSNSRSEMNVSTLELGDSALYLCASSLERNLGVTGELFFGEGSRLTVL.